This T cell receptor beta chain was captured in a study of glioma-infiltrating T cells after dendritic cell vaccination. Whole-study context: Autologous tumor lysate-pulsed dendritic cell vaccination was given between the early 2000s and the early 2010s.

V lost 1 base to trimming and J lost 7 bases; unmatched junction nucleotides: 12. The CDR3 covers 16 residues. CDR1 is MDHEN and CDR2 is SYDVKM in the germline V gene. TCRdb keeps only in-frame clones here, not all; method: immunoSEQ multiplex PCR. The sample has about 92,000 clones, about nine tenths seen once; the top ten hold approximately 15%. The sample in question was blood, obtained before dendritic cell vaccination. J is TRBJ1-2 and V is TRBV28; TRBD1 matches 7 bases. The sequence came from a human donor with glioblastoma. DNA of the CDR3: TGTGCCAGCAGTTTATTAGGGGACAGCACGCTGCGTGGCTACACCTTC. This codes for CASSLLGDSTLRGYTF.